This entry lists 20 T cell receptor beta chains sequenced from one sample in a study of blood T cell repertoires in COVID-19. Using immunoSEQ multiplex PCR, the repertoire was profiled, and TCRdb retains in-frame clones only, with some absent. The sample yields approximately 390,000 clones, around 90% seen once. Source material: PBMCs or T cells enriched from blood (not recorded which). Source of these receptors: a woman aged 40 to 49 with acute COVID-19.

The rearrangement uses TRBV5-1 and TRBJ2-2; the match to TRBD2 covers 9 bases. Per the germline V gene, CDR1 is SGHRS and CDR2 is YFSETQ. The CDR3 has 16 residues. The trim removed 4 bases at V and 6 bases at J, leaving 10 bases unmatched. The CDR3 loop reads CASSPTERGEAGELFF. As DNA, the CDR3 is TGCGCCAGCAGCCCCACAGAGCGGGGGGAGGCCGGGGAGCTGTTTTTT.

The chain is built from TRBV6-5 and TRBJ1-6, with TRBD1 as a possible D gene (6 bases). Trimming pared 2 bases from V and 10 bases from J, leaving 15 bases between. The CDR3 has 15 residues. Germline loops: CDR1 MNHEY, CDR2 SVGAGI. DNA for the CDR3: TGTGCCAGCAGTTACATACAGGGCCGGGGATCACCCCTCCACTTT. This sequence encodes CASSYIQGRGSPLHF.

The CDR3 is CASSLGRDKLETQYF. The CDR3 DNA sequence: TGTGCCAGCAGCTTAGGCCGGGACAAACTAGAGACCCAGTACTTC. V is TRBV11-2 and J is TRBJ2-5; D is possibly TRBD1 (6 bases). This CDR3 is built from 15 residues. Trimming took off 1 base at V and 4 bases at J, with 13 bases between the two ends. Germline CDR1 is SGHAT and CDR2 is FQNNGV.

In its sample, this clone was seen many times. The chain carries TRBV5-4 and TRBJ2-5, with D possibly TRBD2 on 6 matching bases. The CDR3 length is 13 residues. The V end was cut by 4 bases, the J end by 5 bases, with 12 bases between. CDR1 SGHNT and CDR2 YYREEE come from the germline V gene (reference sequence). The CDR3: CASSVGGLETQYF. As DNA, the CDR3 is TGTGCCAGCAGCGTCGGGGGTTTGGAGACCCAGTACTTC. The whole variable domain, remainder taken from reference TRBV5-4 and TRBJ2-5, is ETGVTQSPTHLIKTRGQQVTLRCSSQSGHNTVSWYQQALGQGPQFIFQYYREEENGRGNFPPRFSGLQFPNYSSELNVNALELDDSALYLCASSVGGLETQYFGPGTRLLVL.

This clone was detected only once. V gene TRBV5-4 combines with J gene TRBJ1-1; D may be TRBD1 (5 bases). Germline loops: CDR1 SGHNT, CDR2 YYREEE (reference sequence). Trimming left V 0 bases short and J 4 bases short, with 13 bases between. The CDR3 is 15 amino acids. CDR3: CASSLASAGGTEAFF. CDR3 DNA: TGTGCCAGCAGCTTGGCGTCGGCCGGGGGCACTGAAGCTTTCTTT.

As concerns this clone: Other DNA sequences from this sample encode an identical CDR3 as well. The chain employs TRBV3-1 (or the pseudogene TRBV3-2) and TRBJ1-1; no clear D. The CDR3 loop spans 13 amino acids. Trimming took 3 bases from V and 4 from J, leaving 9 bases between them. From germline, CDR1 is LGHDT and CDR2 YNNKEL (reference sequence). The CDR3 protein is CASSQNRGTEAFF. CDR3 coding DNA: TGTGCCAGCAGCCAGAATCGGGGCACTGAAGCTTTCTTT.

The chain employs TRBV24-1 and TRBJ2-2; D might be TRBD1 (5 bases). Germline CDR1 and CDR2: KGHDR and SFDVKD. The V and J ends lost 5 bases and 6 bases respectively, with 21 bases between them. CDR3 size: 17 residues. CDR3 in DNA: TGTGCCACCAGTGGAGGCGGCAGGGATAGGCTGGCCGGGGAGCTGTTTTTT. Its protein product is CATSGGGRDRLAGELFF.

The chain carries TRBV5-5 and TRBJ2-4; TRBD1 matches at 9 bases. Germline values: CDR1 SGHKS, CDR2 YYEKEE (reference sequence). The trim removed 7 bases at V and 3 bases at J, leaving 5 bases unmatched. There are 14 residues in the CDR3. The CDR3 region has the DNA TGTGCCAGCGGGAGGACAGGGGACAAAAACATTCAGTACTTC. Residues: CASGRTGDKNIQYF.

This sequence joins TRBV29-1 and TRBJ2-2; 10 bases map to TRBD1. Germline trimming cut 6 bases from V and 8 bases from J; bases unmatched to any gene: 9. From germline, CDR1 is SQVTM and CDR2 ANQGSEA. This CDR3 has 14 residues. The CDR3 reads CSVRGQGLLGELFF. CDR3 DNA sequence: TGCAGCGTACGGGGACAGGGGTTGCTAGGGGAGCTGTTTTTT.

V is TRBV24-1 and J is TRBJ2-5; 9 bases are a match to TRBD2. CDR3 length equals 15 residues. Trimming cost V 3 bases and J 4 bases; bases outside gene matches: 5. Per germline, CDR1 KGHDR and CDR2 SFDVKD. The CDR3: CATSDNSGGRETQYF. The DNA of the CDR3 is TGTGCCACCAGTGATAATAGCGGGGGTAGAGAGACCCAGTACTTC.

This clone was recorded a few times. Its ends do not fully match the called genes, so a read error is possible. The rearrangement joins TRBV12-3 or TRBV12-4 to TRBJ2-5, with D tentatively TRBD1 (5 bases). The CDR3 sequence is 13 residues long. Written as DNA, the CDR3 is TGTGCCAGCAGTTTACGTAATTCAAGGGGTCCGGACTTC. This encodes CASSLRNSRGPDF.

The CDR3 loop reads CASAGYTNTEAFF. CDR3 bases: TGTGCCAGCGCAGGGTATACGAACACTGAAGCTTTCTTT. The chain carries TRBV2 and TRBJ1-1; tentative D call: TRBD1 (5 bases). CDR3 size: 13 residues. The germline gives CDR1 SNHLY, CDR2 FYNNEI. V lost 8 bases and J lost 1, with 11 bases in between. The whole variable domain, remainder taken from reference TRBV2 and TRBJ1-1, is EPEVTQTPSHQVTQMGQEVILRCVPISNHLYFYWYRQILGQKVEFLVSFYNNEISEKSEIFDDQFSVERPDGSNFTLKIRSTKLEDSAMYFCASAGYTNTEAFFGQGTRLTVV.

This clone was recorded once. V and J are TRBV5-1 and TRBJ1-4; D not certain. This CDR3 is 13 amino acids long. Germline-derived CDR1 and CDR2 are SGHRS and YFSETQ. V was clipped by 0 bases and J by 5 bases, with 5 bases between them. The CDR3 region has the DNA TGCGCCAGCAGCTTGGCCAGAAATGAAAAACTGTTTTTT. Its translation: CASSLARNEKLFF.

The chain recombines TRBV19 with TRBJ2-2, with D unclear. V gave up 7 bases and J gave up 4 bases, with 25 bases separating them. CDR1 is LNHDA, CDR2 SQIVND, per germline (reference sequence). CDR3 length: 18 amino acids. The CDR3: CASTHSGTAALRTGELFF. Here the CDR3 DNA reads TGTGCCAGTACCCATTCAGGTACCGCCGCCCTTCGCACCGGGGAGCTGTTTTTT.

This chain uses TRBV2 with TRBJ1-2, with TRBD1 as a possible D gene (5 bases). Germline CDR1 reads SNHLY; CDR2 reads FYNNEI. The length of the CDR3 is 11 residues. V lost 7 bases and J lost 8, with 11 bases in between. The CDR3 nucleotides are TGTGCCAGCACCCAGGGTACGGGCTACACCTTC. It encodes CASTQGTGYTF.

This chain joins TRBV7-9 and TRBJ1-1; D is perhaps TRBD1 (5 bases). The CDR3 consists of 14 residues. Per germline, CDR1 SEHNR and CDR2 FQNEAQ (reference sequence). V shed 5 bases and J shed 1 base, with 11 bases lying between them. The CDR3 sequence is CASSLDKGNTEAFF. Here the CDR3 DNA reads TGTGCCAGCAGCCTGGACAAGGGGAACACTGAAGCTTTCTTT.

This chain uses TRBV6-1 with TRBJ2-7; perhaps TRBD2 as D (6 bases). Germline V gene sequence: CDR1 MNHNS, CDR2 SASEGT. The CDR3 is made up of 15 amino acids. With 1 base removed from V and 3 bases from J, the gap between germline ends came to 13 bases. In DNA, the CDR3 is TGTGCCAGCAGTGAAGAAATTGCGGGGTACTACGAGCAGTACTTC. This encodes CASSEEIAGYYEQYF.

The J gene is TRBJ2-7, the V gene TRBV7-2; TRBD2 matches at 11 bases. J gave up 3 bases and V 2 bases, and 6 bases lay outside the gene matches. Looked up from germline, CDR1 is SGHTA and CDR2 is FQGNSA. This CDR3 comprises 16 residues. CDR3 in DNA: TGTGCCAGCAGCTTAACTAGCGGGGGAGTAGGCTACGAGCAGTACTTC. Protein sequence: CASSLTSGGVGYEQYF.

V is TRBV6-6 and J is TRBJ2-3; D perhaps matches TRBD2 (6 bases). The CDR3 covers 14 residues. Trimming removed 0 bases at V and 4 bases at J, with 8 bases between. Germline V gene data show CDR1 as MNHNY and CDR2 as SVGAGI (reference sequence). CDR3 DNA sequence: TGTGCCAGCAGTTACTCGTGGGGGGCAGATACGCAGTATTTT. This codes for CASSYSWGADTQYF.

V is TRBV12-3 or TRBV12-4 and J is TRBJ1-1, with D perhaps matching TRBD1 (5 bases). Trimming stripped 0 bases from V and 9 bases from J, with 11 bases between. The CDR3 totals 13 residues. CDR3 region: CASSLAIGHQAFF. As DNA, the CDR3 is TGTGCCAGCAGTTTAGCGATTGGACACCAAGCTTTCTTT.